By frequency, the clone carrying this TCR beta chain registers medium-sized. Its antigen is as yet unknown. The data were taken from a study of T cell clusters in autoimmune cytopenias. The CDR3 totals 15 residues. Germline V gene lookup returns CDR1 MNHNY and CDR2 SVGAGI (reference sequence). TRB was amplified from about 250 ng of peripheral blood genomic DNA per sample. General study points: Physiological T cell clusters of healthy donors were apparently absent in primary autoimmune cytopenia patients. TRB repertoire shifts in secondary cytopenia and chronic lymphocytic leukemia mostly reflected lymphoma, not autoimmunity.

TRB rearrangements were amplified by touch-down multiplex PCR with mixed TRB-A/B primers. TCRdb re-called the multiplex PCR reads and shows each CDR3 protein once, DNA omitted. Found here are a few thousand distinct CDR3 sequences; the top ten clones hold under 70%. These sequences were also reported in another study, on T cell repertoires in aging, cancer and after chemotherapy. That study reports: Loss of evenness, beyond lost richness, contributed to age-related TCR diversity decline in cancer patients. In hematological cancer patients, infiltrated lymphoid organs may have impaired thymic emigration or peripheral T cell expansion.

Sequenced material: peripheral blood. V is TRBV6-6 and J is TRBJ2-1. This receptor was identified in a human donor with an autoimmune cytopenia or autoimmune hepatitis (not recorded which). The CDR3 sequence is CASSYSLSSYNEQFF.